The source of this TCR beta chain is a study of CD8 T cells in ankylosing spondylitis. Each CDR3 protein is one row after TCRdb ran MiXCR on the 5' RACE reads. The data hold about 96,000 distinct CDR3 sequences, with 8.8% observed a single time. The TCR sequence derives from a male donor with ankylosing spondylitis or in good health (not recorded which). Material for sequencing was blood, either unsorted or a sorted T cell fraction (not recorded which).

The CDR3 coding sequence is TGTGCCAGCAGCCCGATACAGGGTAGGGCCAACGTCCTGACTTTC. It translates to CASSPIQGRANVLTF. This chain joins TRBV12-3 or TRBV12-4 and TRBJ2-6; the D gene is possibly TRBD1 (6 bases). The V gene lost 6 bases and the J gene lost 5 bases, with 14 bases spanning the gap. The CDR3 sequence is 15 residues long.